These 6 T cell receptor beta chains were sequenced from one sample in a study of cytomegalovirus exposure and HLA in healthy donors. The study ran its PCR with 60 Vbeta and 13 Jbeta primers. TCRdb's copy holds only in-frame clones and misses some; the assay was immunoSEQ multiplex PCR. The table includes around 100,000 clones, 76% detected once. Material for sequencing was PBMCs. All receptors derive from a woman aged 18-29 years in good health and CMV-seropositive.

The V gene is TRBV5-1, the J gene TRBJ2-5; 11 bases are shared with TRBD2. This CDR3 has 17 residues. V lost 2 bases to trimming and J lost 2 bases; unmatched junction nucleotides: 8. Per the germline V gene, CDR1 is SGHRS and CDR2 is YFSETQ. The CDR3 region is CASSFLAGGPDQETQYF. The CDR3 region has the DNA TGCGCCAGCAGCTTCTTAGCGGGAGGGCCCGATCAAGAGACCCAGTACTTC.

This chain uses TRBV7-9 with TRBJ1-1; D is perhaps TRBD1 (5 bases). Germline assignment: CDR1 SEHNR and CDR2 FQNEAQ (reference sequence). Trimming left V 1 base short and J 4 bases short, with 19 bases between. The CDR3 loop spans 17 amino acids. The CDR3 DNA reads as TGTGCCAGCAGCTTAGAGGGGCTGGGACTCGGAGGCACTGAAGCTTTCTTT. This sequence encodes CASSLEGLGLGGTEAFF.

The chain links TRBV10-3 to TRBJ1-1; 10 bases agree with TRBD1. V dropped 4 bases and J dropped 3; count of bases not matched to a gene: 8. Germline V gives CDR1 ENHRY, CDR2 SYGVKD. CDR3 length: 16 residues. The CDR3 DNA sequence: TGTGCCATCAGTGGGCGGGACAGGGGAGAGGACACTGAAGCTTTCTTT. Translated, it gives CAISGRDRGEDTEAFF.

This clone was detected a few times. V and J are TRBV7-9 and TRBJ1-1, with D possibly TRBD1 on 5 matching bases. V was trimmed by 2 bases and J by 1 base, leaving 8 bases between them. Germline loops: CDR1 SEHNR, CDR2 FQNEAQ (reference sequence). The CDR3 is made up of 14 amino acids. This CDR3 is CASSLTGGNTEAFF. CDR3 bases: TGTGCCAGCAGCTTAACCGGGGGGAACACTGAAGCTTTCTTT.

This chain uses TRBV12-5 with TRBJ2-3; 8 nucleotides align to TRBD2. The CDR3 extends over 20 amino acids. Losses at the gene ends were 0 bases for V and 1 base for J; bases not matched to a gene: 15. Looked up from germline, CDR1 is LGHNT and CDR2 is FRNRAP. The CDR3 is CASGLVQLAIAGYGTDTQYF. The CDR3 nucleotides read TGTGCTAGTGGTTTGGTACAGCTTGCGATAGCGGGGTATGGCACAGATACGCAGTATTTT.

The CDR3 sequence: CASSQVGQGTYEQYF. CDR3 nucleotide sequence: TGTGCCAGCAGCCAAGTCGGTCAGGGTACCTACGAGCAGTACTTC. The genes are TRBV4-2 and TRBJ2-7; D possibly corresponds to TRBD1 (5 bases). Germline V gene lookup returns CDR1 LGHNA and CDR2 YNFKEQ. The ends were cut back, 1 base at V and 2 bases at J, with 12 bases in the middle. The CDR3 length is 15 residues.